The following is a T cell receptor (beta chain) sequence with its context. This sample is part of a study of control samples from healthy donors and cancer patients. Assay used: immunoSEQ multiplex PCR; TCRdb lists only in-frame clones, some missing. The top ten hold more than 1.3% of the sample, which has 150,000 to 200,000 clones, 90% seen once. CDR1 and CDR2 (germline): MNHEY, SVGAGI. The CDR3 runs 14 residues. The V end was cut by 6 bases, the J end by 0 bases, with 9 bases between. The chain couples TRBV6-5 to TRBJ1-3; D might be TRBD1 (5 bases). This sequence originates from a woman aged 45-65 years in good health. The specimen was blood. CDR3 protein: CASSRAFSGNTIYF. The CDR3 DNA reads TGTGCCAGCAGCAGGGCTTTCTCTGGAAACACCATATATTTT.